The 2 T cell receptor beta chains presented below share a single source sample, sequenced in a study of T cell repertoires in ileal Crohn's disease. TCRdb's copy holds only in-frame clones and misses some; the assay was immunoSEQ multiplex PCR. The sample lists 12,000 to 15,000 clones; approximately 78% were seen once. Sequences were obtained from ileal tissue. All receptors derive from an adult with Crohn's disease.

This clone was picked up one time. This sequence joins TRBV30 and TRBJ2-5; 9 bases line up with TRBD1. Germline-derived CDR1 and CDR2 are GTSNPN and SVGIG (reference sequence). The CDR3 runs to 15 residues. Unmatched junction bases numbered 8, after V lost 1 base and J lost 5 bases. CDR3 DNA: TGTGCCTGGAGTGGTAGCGACAGGGGGACGGAGACCCAGTACTTC. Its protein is CAWSGSDRGTETQYF.

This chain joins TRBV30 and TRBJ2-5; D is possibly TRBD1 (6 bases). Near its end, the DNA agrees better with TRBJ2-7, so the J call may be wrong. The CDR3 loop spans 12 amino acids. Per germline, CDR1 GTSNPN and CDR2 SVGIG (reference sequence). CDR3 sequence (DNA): TGTGCCTGGAGGGACAGATCCTACGAGCAGTACTTC. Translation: CAWRDRSYEQYF.